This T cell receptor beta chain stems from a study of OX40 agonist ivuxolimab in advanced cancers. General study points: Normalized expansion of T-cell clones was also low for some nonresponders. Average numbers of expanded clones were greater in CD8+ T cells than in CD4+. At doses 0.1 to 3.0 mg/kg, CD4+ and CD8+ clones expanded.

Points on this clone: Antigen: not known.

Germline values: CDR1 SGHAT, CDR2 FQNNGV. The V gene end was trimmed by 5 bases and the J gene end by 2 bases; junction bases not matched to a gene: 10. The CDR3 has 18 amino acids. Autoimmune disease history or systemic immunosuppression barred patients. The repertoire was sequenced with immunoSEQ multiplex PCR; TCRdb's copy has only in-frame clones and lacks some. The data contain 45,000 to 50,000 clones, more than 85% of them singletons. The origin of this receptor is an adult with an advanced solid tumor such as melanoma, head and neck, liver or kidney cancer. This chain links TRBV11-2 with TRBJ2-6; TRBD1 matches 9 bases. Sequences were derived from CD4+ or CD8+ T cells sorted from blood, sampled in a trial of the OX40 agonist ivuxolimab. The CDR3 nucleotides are TGTGCCAGCAGCCCAACGACAGGGGGTCTCCCTGGGGCCAACGTCCTGACTTTC. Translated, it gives CASSPTTGGLPGANVLTF.